This TCR beta chain was found in a study of T cell changes during pregnancy in multiple sclerosis. Per the germline V gene, CDR1 is MNHNY and CDR2 is SVGAGI (reference sequence). Trimming cost V 10 bases and J 0 bases; bases outside gene matches: 2. CDR3 length equals 13 residues. Generated by immunoSEQ multiplex PCR, the TCRdb table keeps only in-frame clones and is missing some. The profile covers about 22,000 clones, with around 93% appearing a single time and more than 0.6% taken by the ten largest. The material was CD4+ T cells from peripheral blood mononuclear cells, obtained in the third trimester of pregnancy. J is TRBJ1-2 and V is TRBV6-6; 10 nucleotides line up with TRBD1. The receptor was derived from a female donor with multiple sclerosis, enrolled in a pregnancy study. Here the CDR3 DNA reads TGTGCCACAGGACAGGGGGCTAACTATGGCTACACCTTC. Its protein is CATGQGANYGYTF.